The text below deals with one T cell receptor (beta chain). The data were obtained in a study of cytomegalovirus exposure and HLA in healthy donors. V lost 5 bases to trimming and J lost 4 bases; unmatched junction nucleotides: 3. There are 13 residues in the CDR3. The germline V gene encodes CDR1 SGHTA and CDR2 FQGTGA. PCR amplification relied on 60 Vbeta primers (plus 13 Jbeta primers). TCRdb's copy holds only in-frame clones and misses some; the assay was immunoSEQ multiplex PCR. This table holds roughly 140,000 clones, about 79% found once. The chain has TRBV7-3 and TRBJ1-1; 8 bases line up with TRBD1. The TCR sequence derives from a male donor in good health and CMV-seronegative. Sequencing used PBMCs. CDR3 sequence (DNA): TGTGCCAGCAGCCTAGACAGGGGCACTGAAGCTTTCTTT. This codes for CASSLDRGTEAFF.